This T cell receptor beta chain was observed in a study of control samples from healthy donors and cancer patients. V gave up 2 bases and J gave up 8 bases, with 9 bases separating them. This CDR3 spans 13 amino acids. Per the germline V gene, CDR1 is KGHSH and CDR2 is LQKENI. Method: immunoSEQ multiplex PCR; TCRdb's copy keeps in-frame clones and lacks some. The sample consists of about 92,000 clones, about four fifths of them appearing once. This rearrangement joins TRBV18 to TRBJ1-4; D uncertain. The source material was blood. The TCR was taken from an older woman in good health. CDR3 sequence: CASSPGVGEKLFF. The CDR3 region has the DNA TGTGCCAGCTCACCAGGGGTGGGAGAAAAACTGTTTTTT.